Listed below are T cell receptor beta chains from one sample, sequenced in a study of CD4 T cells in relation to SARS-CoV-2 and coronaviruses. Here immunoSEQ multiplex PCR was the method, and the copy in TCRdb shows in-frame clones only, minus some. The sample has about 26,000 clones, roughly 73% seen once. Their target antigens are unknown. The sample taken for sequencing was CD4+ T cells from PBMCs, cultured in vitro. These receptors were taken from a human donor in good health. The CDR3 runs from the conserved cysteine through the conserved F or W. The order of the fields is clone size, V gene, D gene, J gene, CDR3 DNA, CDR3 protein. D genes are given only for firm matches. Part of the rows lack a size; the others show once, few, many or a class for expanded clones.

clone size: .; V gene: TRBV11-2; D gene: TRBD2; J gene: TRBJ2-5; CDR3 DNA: TGTGCCAGCAGCTTAGCCGGGACTAGCGGGAGCCAAAGCCACTTC; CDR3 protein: CASSLAGTSGSQSHF
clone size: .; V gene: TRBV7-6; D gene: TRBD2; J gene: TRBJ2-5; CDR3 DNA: TGTGCCAGCAGCTTACCAACTAGCGGGGGGGAAGGGGCCCTCCAAGAGACCCAGTACTTC; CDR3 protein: CASSLPTSGGEGALQETQYF
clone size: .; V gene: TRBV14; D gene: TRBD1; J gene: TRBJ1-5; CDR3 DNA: TGTGCCAGCAGCTCCCGGGACAGTTATAGCAATCAGCCCCAGCATTTT; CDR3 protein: CASSSRDSYSNQPQHF
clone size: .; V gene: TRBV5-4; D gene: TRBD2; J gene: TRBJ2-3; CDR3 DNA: TGTGCCAGCAGCAAACGTAGCGGGGTTGCAGATACGCAGTATTTT; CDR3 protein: CASSKRSGVADTQYF
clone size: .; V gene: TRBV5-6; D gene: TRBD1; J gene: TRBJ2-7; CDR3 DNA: TGTGCCAGCAGCTTGGCCCAGGGACAGGGCGGCGAGCAGTACTTC; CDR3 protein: CASSLAQGQGGEQYF
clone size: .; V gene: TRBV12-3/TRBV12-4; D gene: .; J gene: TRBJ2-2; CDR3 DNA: TGTGCCAGCAGTTTACTGTCCGGAGGGGAGCTGTTTTTT; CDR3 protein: CASSLLSGGELFF
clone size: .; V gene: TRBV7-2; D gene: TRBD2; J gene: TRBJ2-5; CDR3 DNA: TGTGCCAGCACGCAAGCGGGGGGGCAAGAGACCCAGTACTTC; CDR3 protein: CASTQAGGQETQYF
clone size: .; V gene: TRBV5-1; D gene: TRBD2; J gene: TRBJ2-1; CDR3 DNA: TGCGCCAGCAGCTTTGAGACTAGCGGGGGCTCGGATGAGCAGTTCTTC; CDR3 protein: CASSFETSGGSDEQFF
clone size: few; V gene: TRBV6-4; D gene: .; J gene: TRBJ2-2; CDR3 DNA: TGTGCCAGCAGTGAATCCGGTACCCTCCCAACCGGGGAGCTGTTTTTT; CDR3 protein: CASSESGTLPTGELFF
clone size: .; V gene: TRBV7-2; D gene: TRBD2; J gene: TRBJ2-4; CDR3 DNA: TGTGCCAGCAGCTCCCTCATAGCGGGGGGGCGAAACATTCAGTACTTC; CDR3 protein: CASSSLIAGGRNIQYF
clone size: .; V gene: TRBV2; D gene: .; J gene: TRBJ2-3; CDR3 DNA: TGTGCCAGCATAGGTAGCCGCACAGATACGCAGTATTTT; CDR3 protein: CASIGSRTDTQYF
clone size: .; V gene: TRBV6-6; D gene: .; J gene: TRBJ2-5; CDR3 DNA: TGTGCCAGCTCCCTCAGGTACCAAGAGACCCAGTACTTC; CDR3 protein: CASSLRYQETQYF
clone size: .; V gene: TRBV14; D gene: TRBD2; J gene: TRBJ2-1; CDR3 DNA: TGTGCCAGCAGCCCAGGACTAGCGGGCGTGGGTGAGCAGTTCTTC; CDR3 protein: CASSPGLAGVGEQFF
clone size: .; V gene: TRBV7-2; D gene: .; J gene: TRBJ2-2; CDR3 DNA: TGTGCCAGCAGCTGGGGGGGCCCGTGGACCGGGGAGCTGTTTTTT; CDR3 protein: CASSWGGPWTGELFF
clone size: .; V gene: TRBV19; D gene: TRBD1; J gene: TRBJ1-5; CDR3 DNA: TGTGCCAGTAGGGGCGCGACCGGGACAGCTTACAATCAGCCCCAGCATTTT; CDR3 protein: CASRGATGTAYNQPQHF
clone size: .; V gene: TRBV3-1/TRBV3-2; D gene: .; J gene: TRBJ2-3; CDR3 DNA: TGTGCCAGCAGCGGGGGGGGCTCCCGCTACACAACAGATACGCAGTATTTT; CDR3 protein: CASSGGGSRYTTDTQYF
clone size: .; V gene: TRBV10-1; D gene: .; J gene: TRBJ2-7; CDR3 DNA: TGCGCCAGCAGCGAGTGCCAGGGAAAGTGGGAGCAGTACTTC; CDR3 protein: CASSECQGKWEQYF
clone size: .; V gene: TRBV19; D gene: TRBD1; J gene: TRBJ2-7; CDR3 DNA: TGTGCCAGTAGTATAGGGGACAGGGGAGGCTACGAGCAGTACTTC; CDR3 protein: CASSIGDRGGYEQYF
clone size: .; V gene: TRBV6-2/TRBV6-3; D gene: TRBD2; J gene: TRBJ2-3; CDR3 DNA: TGTGCCAGCAGTTACGGACTAGCGGGGGCTTACACAGATACGCAGTATTTT; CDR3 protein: CASSYGLAGAYTDTQYF
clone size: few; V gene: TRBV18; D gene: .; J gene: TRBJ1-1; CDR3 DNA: TGTGCCAGCTCACCGAGGGCGGAATTTAACACTGAAGCTTTCTTT; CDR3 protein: CASSPRAEFNTEAFF
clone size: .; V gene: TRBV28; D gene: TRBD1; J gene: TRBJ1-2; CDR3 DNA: TGTGCCAGCAGTACTCCGGGACAGGCCACCTATGGCTACACCTTC; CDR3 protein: CASSTPGQATYGYTF
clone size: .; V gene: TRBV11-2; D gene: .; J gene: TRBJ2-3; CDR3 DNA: TGTGCCAGCAGCTTAGTGGAGGTAGTCAGAGTCACAGATACGCAGTATTTT; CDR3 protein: CASSLVEVVRVTDTQYF
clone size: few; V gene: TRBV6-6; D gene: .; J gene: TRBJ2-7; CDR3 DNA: TGTGCCAGCAGTTACTCGATGGGCGAGCAGTACTTC; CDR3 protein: CASSYSMGEQYF
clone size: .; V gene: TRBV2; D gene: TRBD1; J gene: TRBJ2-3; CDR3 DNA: TGTGCCAGCAGTCTAGGACAGGGAATACATACGCAGTATTTT; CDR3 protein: CASSLGQGIHTQYF
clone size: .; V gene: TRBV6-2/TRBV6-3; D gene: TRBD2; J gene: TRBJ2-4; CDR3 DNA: TGTGCCAGCAGTCCAGCGGGGGGGCCAGGCATTCAGTACTTC; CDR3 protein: CASSPAGGPGIQYF
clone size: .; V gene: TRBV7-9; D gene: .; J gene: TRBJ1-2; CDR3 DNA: TGTGCCAGCAGCCTCAACTCGGGAGGACTAGGCACTGGCTACACCTTC; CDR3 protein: CASSLNSGGLGTGYTF
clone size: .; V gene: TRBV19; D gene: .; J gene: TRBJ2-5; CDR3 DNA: TGTGCCAGTAGGGTGGGACAAACAACAGAGACCCAGTACTTC; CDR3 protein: CASRVGQTTETQYF
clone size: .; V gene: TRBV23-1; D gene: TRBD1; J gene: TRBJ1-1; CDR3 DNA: TGCGCCAGCAGTCTCAACAGGGGAGTAACGACTGAAGCTTTCTTT; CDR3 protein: CASSLNRGVTTEAFF
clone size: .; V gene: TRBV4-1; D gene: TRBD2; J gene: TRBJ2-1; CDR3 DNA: TGCGCCAGCAGCCGCTTAGCGGGGGGCTCCTACAATGAGCAGTTCTTC; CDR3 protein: CASSRLAGGSYNEQFF
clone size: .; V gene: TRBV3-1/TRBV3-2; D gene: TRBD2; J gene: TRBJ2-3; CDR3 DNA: TGTGCCAGCAGCCAAGTCGGGGACTACCGAATGGATACGCAGTATTTT; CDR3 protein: CASSQVGDYRMDTQYF
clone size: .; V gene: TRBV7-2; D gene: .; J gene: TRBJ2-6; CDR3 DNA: TGTGCCAGCAGCGTCACCCCGGGGGGCGGGGCCAACGTCCTGACTTTC; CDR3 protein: CASSVTPGGGANVLTF
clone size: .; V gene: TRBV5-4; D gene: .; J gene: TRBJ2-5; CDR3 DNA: TGTGCCAGCAGCCCTGCGGGGTTAAGTTCGATCTACCAAGAGACCCAGTACTTC; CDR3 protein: CASSPAGLSSIYQETQYF